Included here is one T cell receptor (beta chain) sequence, with context. There is no known antigen for this receptor. Nothing much larger sits one base from this clone, and base qualities are not available. The time point tag for this specimen amounts to: around 29 days on oral tofacitinib. The sample's treatment or condition, from its label and the paper: oral pan-JAK inhibitor, 5-10 mg twice daily. From alopecia areata patients, peripheral blood was collected along with lesional scalp punch biopsies. PBMCs were isolated by density centrifugation and stained for CD3, CD4 and CD8, and CD4+ and CD8+ T cells were sorted on a FACSAria. This sample was included in a study of CD8+ T cells in alopecia areata (dated by TCRdb to the late 2010s). A note on the overall study: Treated patients were enrolled in an open-label pilot trial of oral tofacitinib, 5 to 10 mg twice daily, for moderate-to-severe alopecia areata. Tofacitinib was given for 6 to 18 months, followed by 6 months of follow-up off drug to assess delayed response and recurrence. The SALT score, which quantifies the percentage of affected scalp surface area, was used to measure disease severity in treated patients. To study T cell clonal expansion in alopecia areata, the researchers applied high-throughput TCRbeta sequencing to both the C3H/HeJ mouse model and human patients. Scalp tissue and sorted CD4+ and CD8+ peripheral blood T cells from patchy and totalis/universalis alopecia areata patients and from healthy controls were covered by human TCRbeta sequencing. Tofacitinib-treated patients had biopsies at baseline and at 4 and 24 weeks of treatment, with a later scalp biopsy in several patients. Scalp clonality was compared among normal scalp (n=4), patchy alopecia areata scalp (n=8), and alopecia totalis/universalis scalp (n=8). RNA came from the PAXgene miRNA kit for fixed scalp, the miRNeasy kit for PBMCs, and the RNeasy kit for mouse skin. immunoSEQ multiplex PCR using 35 Vbeta forward primers and 13 Jbeta reverse primers was used to amplify TCRbeta CDR3 regions.

Libraries were built with the immunoSEQ multiplex PCR assay. RNA was extracted from all samples and reverse transcribed into cDNA, which served as template for TCR sequencing. SuperScript III was used for first-strand cDNA synthesis, primed with a 2:1 mix of oligo-dT and random hexamers. A synthetic immune receptor repertoire was used to measure amplification bias, and any remaining bias was corrected computationally. The original methods were these. Raw reads were preprocessed to remove errors, and CDR3 was defined by IMGT conventions from the conserved cysteine to phenylalanine. Clonality was computed as 1 minus the Shannon entropy, with the entropy normalized by log2 of the number of productive unique TCRs. CD4 or CD8 identity of scalp clones was inferred by cross-referencing scalp TCRbeta sequences with sorted blood CD4 and CD8 repertoires. TCRdb stores this immuneACCESS table with in-frame sequences only. Part of the clones is absent; in the studies checked, under half of the shortfall reflects unresolved V genes, and no reason is known for the rest. The V and J calls and the clone size are those of that table, but D and trimming were determined from the DNA. The sample yields approximately 45,000 clones; less than 70% were counted once. About a fifth of the sample rests with the top ten.

Study-level results and caveats: Tofacitinib significantly lowered scalp clonality and the number of expanded CD8+ clones among the top 100 scalp clones. Resident alphabeta T cells in normal human skin are also sequenced, complicating scalp TCR repertoire analysis, unlike mouse skin dominated by gammadelta T cells. During tofacitinib treatment, many expanded lesional clones stuck around in both scalp and blood, and this persistence may partly explain why relapse happens after treatment is stopped. Because the treated cohort was small and had only one nonresponder, larger studies are needed to examine links between baseline CD8+ expansion and response. TCR sequences shared between patients were less clear than in mice, possibly partly because of HLA diversity in the patient population. Compared with normal scalp, lesional scalp had higher clonality and more expanded CD8+ clones, particularly in alopecia totalis/universalis, a pattern that suggests antigenic drive.

Reading from cysteine to phenylalanine, the CDR3 counts 14 amino acids. The read is trimmed to its CDR3 DNA, 42 bases read in frame from base 1. For CDR1 and CDR2, the germline V gene (reference sequence) lists SEHNR and FQNEAQ. V lost 4 bases and J lost 2 bases, and the count of bases not matched to a germline gene is 3. Sample: CD8+ T cells sorted from blood, taken at week 4, from a patient treated with tofacitinib. Here the chain combines TRBV7-9 and TRBJ2-7; TRBD1 fits 9 bases in the junction. This receptor was obtained from a human donor with alopecia areata. The CDR3 corresponds to CASSSGQGPYEQYF. The base sequence is TGTGCCAGCAGCTCGGGACAGGGACCCTACGAGCAGTACTTC.